One and the same sample provided the 25 T cell receptor beta chains below, sequenced in a study of blood T cell repertoires in COVID-19. Libraries were prepared by immunoSEQ multiplex PCR; TCRdb keeps only in-frame clonotypes and omits some of them. The data show about 130,000 clones, about 89% seen once. Sequencing was done on a sample of peripheral blood. The source of these receptors is a man aged 55 to 70 with COVID-19, enrolled during active disease.

The V gene is TRBV5-1, the J gene TRBJ1-1; D unresolved. The CDR3 extends over 14 amino acids. In germline, CDR1 is SGHRS, CDR2 YFSETQ. The V gene lost 0 bases and the J gene lost 7 bases, with 13 bases spanning the gap. The CDR3 loop reads CASSLGLIGSEAFF. DNA of the CDR3: TGCGCCAGCAGCTTGGGGTTAATAGGGAGTGAAGCTTTCTTT. The entire variable domain, with the rest obtained from reference TRBV5-1 and TRBJ1-1, is as follows: KAGVTQTPRYLIKTRGQQVTLSCSPISGHRSVSWYQQTPGQGLQFLFEYFSETQRNKGNFPGRFSGRQFSNSRSEMNVSTLELGDSALYLCASSLGLIGSEAFFGQGTRLTVV.

In its sample, this clone was seen once. The chain has TRBV5-4 and TRBJ1-1, with 7 bases lining up with TRBD1. Germline-derived CDR1 and CDR2 are SGHNT and YYREEE (reference sequence). Unmatched junction bases numbered 16, after V lost 4 bases and J lost 1 base. The CDR3 spans 18 residues. DNA for the CDR3: TGTGCCAGCAGCCGTAATCGGACAGGTTTATCGAGGAACACTGAAGCTTTCTTT. Translated, it gives CASSRNRTGLSRNTEAFF.

This sequence joins TRBV19 and TRBJ1-5; the D is unclear. The CDR3 has 17 amino acids. Trimming stripped 1 base from V and 4 bases from J, with 17 bases between. Germline V gene lookup returns CDR1 LNHDA and CDR2 SQIVND (reference sequence). CDR3 region: CASSIGTPALGNQPQHF. The CDR3, as DNA: TGTGCCAGTAGTATAGGGACTCCCGCTCTGGGGAATCAGCCCCAGCATTTT.

This clone turned up a few times. CDR3: CASSLAGTVNYGYTF. For the CDR3, the DNA is TGTGCCAGCAGCTTAGCGGGGACAGTCAACTATGGCTACACCTTC. The chain uses TRBV7-2 and TRBJ1-2; 7 bases align to TRBD1. V lost 0 bases to trimming and J lost 2 bases; unmatched junction nucleotides: 3. CDR1 and CDR2 (germline): SGHTA, FQGNSA. The CDR3 sequence is 15 residues long.

The chain uses TRBV28 and TRBJ1-2, with TRBD1 as a possible D gene (5 bases). Trimming left V 6 bases short and J 4 bases short, with 18 bases between. CDR1 and CDR2 from the germline V gene are MDHEN and SYDVKM. This CDR3 contains 15 residues. CDR3 residues: CASRAMKTALYGYTF. As DNA, the CDR3 is TGTGCCAGCAGGGCGATGAAGACAGCCCTCTATGGCTACACCTTC.

The chain has TRBV6-2 or TRBV6-3 and TRBJ2-2; tentatively, D is TRBD1 (7 bases). The CDR3 runs to 13 residues. The V and J ends lost 5 bases and 7 bases respectively, with 11 bases between them. Germline-derived CDR1 and CDR2 are MNHEY and SVGEGT. Here the CDR3 reads CASSRQGGGELFF. CDR3 DNA: TGTGCCAGCAGTAGACAGGGAGGCGGGGAGCTGTTTTTT.

The chain couples TRBV19 to TRBJ2-5; no firm D call. The CDR3 contains 13 residues. V was shortened by 4 bases and J by 0 bases, with 6 bases between the two germline ends. Germline CDR1 and CDR2: LNHDA and SQIVND (reference sequence). The CDR3 DNA follows: TGTGCCAGTAGTAATTCCAACCAAGAGACCCAGTACTTC. Protein product: CASSNSNQETQYF.

Written as DNA, the CDR3 is TGTGCCAGCAGCGCAACCGGGACAGGGTCCACCGGGGAGCTGTTTTTT. This sequence encodes CASSATGTGSTGELFF. The chain combines TRBV9 with TRBJ2-2; 9 bases map to TRBD1. The junction had 7 bases not matched to a gene; V was cut back by 3 bases and J by 4 bases. CDR3 length: 16 residues. CDR1 is SGDLS, CDR2 YYNGEE, per germline.

V gene TRBV7-9 combines with J gene TRBJ1-1; D is perhaps TRBD1 (5 bases). This CDR3 has 13 amino acids. Trimming removed 6 bases at V and 1 base at J, with 9 bases between. Germline V gene sequence: CDR1 SEHNR, CDR2 FQNEAQ (reference sequence). The CDR3 DNA reads as TGTGCCAGCAGACCGCAGGGGAACACTGAAGCTTTCTTT. Encoded protein: CASRPQGNTEAFF.

The J gene is TRBJ1-1, the V gene TRBV5-4; 9 bases line up with TRBD1. The CDR3 loop spans 16 amino acids. The junction had 7 bases not matched to a gene; V was cut back by 3 bases and J by 1 base. The germline gives CDR1 SGHNT, CDR2 YYREEE (reference sequence). CDR3: CASSSGLGQGNTEAFF. The CDR3 DNA follows: TGTGCCAGCAGCTCGGGATTGGGACAGGGGAACACTGAAGCTTTCTTT.

The gene calls are TRBV11-2 and TRBJ2-3; D is perhaps TRBD1 (6 bases). The V gene lost 3 bases and the J gene lost 2 bases, with 9 bases spanning the gap. Germline CDR1 reads SGHAT; CDR2 reads FQNNGV. There are 14 residues in the CDR3. This CDR3 is CASSLGHLTDTQYF. CDR3 DNA: TGTGCCAGCAGCTTGGGACACCTCACAGATACGCAGTATTTT.

The chain uses TRBV12-5 and TRBJ2-3; tentative D call: TRBD2 (5 bases). V dropped 5 bases and J dropped 4 bases, with 10 bases sitting between them. This CDR3 contains 13 residues. From germline, CDR1 is LGHNT and CDR2 FRNRAP. The CDR3 region is CASGAEGSDTQYF. CDR3 DNA sequence: TGTGCTAGTGGTGCCGAGGGTTCAGATACGCAGTATTTT.

This rearrangement joins TRBV29-1 to TRBJ2-3; 12 bases match TRBD2. Germline assignment: CDR1 SQVTM and CDR2 ANQGSEA. The CDR3 length is 15 residues. V shed 1 base and J 3 bases; nucleotides not matched to a gene: 2. The chain's CDR3 is CSVEGTSGDTDTQYF. DNA of the CDR3: TGCAGCGTTGAAGGGACTAGCGGGGATACAGATACGCAGTATTTT.

The chain combines TRBV7-3 with TRBJ2-5; D remains ambiguous. Trimming stripped 2 bases from V and 5 bases from J, with 9 bases between. CDR1 SGHTA and CDR2 FQGTGA come from the germline V gene. This CDR3 spans 13 amino acids. CDR3: CASSLVKEETQYF. In nucleotides, the CDR3 is TGTGCCAGCAGCTTAGTTAAGGAGGAGACCCAGTACTTC.

The J gene is TRBJ1-1, the V gene TRBV3-1 (or the pseudogene TRBV3-2); D may be TRBD1 (6 bases). The germline V and J ends were trimmed by 3 bases and 2 bases, with 10 bases remaining between them. The CDR3 is made up of 14 amino acids. The V gene's germline CDR1 is LGHDT and CDR2 YNNKEL (reference sequence). CDR3 region: CASSHRGPNTEAFF. The CDR3 nucleotides read TGTGCCAGCAGCCACAGGGGCCCAAACACTGAAGCTTTCTTT.

The V call is TRBV19, the J call TRBJ1-5; TRBD1 is a possible D gene (5 bases). This CDR3 has 16 residues. The germline V and J ends were trimmed by 2 bases and 7 bases, with 18 bases remaining between them. The germline V gene encodes CDR1 LNHDA and CDR2 SQIVND (reference sequence). The CDR3 DNA sequence: TGTGCCAGTAGTATATATTCTGGGCAGGGAGGCCAGCCCCAGCATTTT. Translated: CASSIYSGQGGQPQHF.

V usage is TRBV7-9 and J usage is TRBJ1-1; D is ambiguous. V lost 5 bases to trimming and J lost 8 bases, with 21 bases between them. This CDR3 has 15 amino acids. The germline gives CDR1 SEHNR, CDR2 FQNEAQ (reference sequence). The CDR3 DNA reads as TGTGCCAGCAGCCCCCGTGTGGGAGGTGGAGGGGAAGCTTTCTTT. It yields the protein CASSPRVGGGGEAFF.

V and J are TRBV14 and TRBJ2-2, with a weak D call TRBD2 (6 bases). Germline V CDR1 and CDR2: SGHDN, FVKESK. V dropped 0 bases and J dropped 2 bases, with 7 bases sitting between them. The CDR3 contains 15 residues. The CDR3 bases are TGTGCCAGCAGCCAAGAAGGGACTAACACCGGGGAGCTGTTTTTT. Translation gives CASSQEGTNTGELFF. The variable domain in full, completed from reference TRBV14 and TRBJ2-2, reads EAGVTQFPSHSVIEKGQTVTLRCDPISGHDNLYWYRRVMGKEIKFLLHFVKESKQDESGMPNNRFLAERTGGTYSTLKVQPAELEDSGVYFCASSQEGTNTGELFFGEGSRLTVL.

In DNA form, the CDR3 reads TGTGCCAGCAGCGTAGGGGGACAGGGAAGCTCCTACGAGCAGTACTTC. Translation gives CASSVGGQGSSYEQYF. V gene TRBV9 combines with J gene TRBJ2-7; the match to TRBD1 covers 9 bases. The CDR3 length is 16 residues. J was trimmed by 0 bases and V by 0 bases; bases with no gene match: 4. Per germline, CDR1 SGDLS and CDR2 YYNGEE.

CDR3 region: CASSSGGNSNQPQHF. CDR3 sequence (DNA): TGTGCCAGCAGCTCAGGGGGGAATAGCAATCAGCCCCAGCATTTT. The chain uses TRBV7-9 and TRBJ1-5, with TRBD1 matching 7 bases. CDR1 and CDR2 (germline): SEHNR, FQNEAQ (reference sequence). The CDR3 runs 15 residues. V shed 4 bases and J 0 bases; nucleotides not matched to a gene: 3.

The chain employs TRBV7-2 and TRBJ1-5, with a possible D match to TRBD1 (6 bases). V lost 1 base and J 4 bases, leaving 14 bases between the germline ends. CDR3 size: 16 residues. CDR1 SGHTA and CDR2 FQGNSA come from the germline V gene. CDR3 nucleotide sequence: TGTGCCAGCAGCTTAGAGTTCGGCAGGGGAAATCAGCCCCAGCATTTT. Protein sequence: CASSLEFGRGNQPQHF.

The sample holds a few counts of this clone. The chain carries TRBV25-1 and TRBJ2-4; 9 bases agree with TRBD2. Germline lookup yields CDR1 MGHDK and CDR2 SYGVNS. The CDR3 runs 15 residues. V dropped 3 bases and J dropped 8; count of bases not matched to a gene: 8. The CDR3 nucleotides read TGTGCCAGCAGTGATCCCACCCGCGGGGGGGACATTCAGTACTTC. It specifies CASSDPTRGGDIQYF.

This sequence joins TRBV30 and TRBJ2-7; 7 bases align to TRBD2. Germline V gene sequence: CDR1 GTSNPN, CDR2 SVGIG (reference sequence). The CDR3 has 14 amino acids. J lost 4 bases, V lost 2 bases, and 8 bases had no gene match. The CDR3 DNA sequence: TGTGCCTGGAGTCGGCTAGCGGTGGGATACGAGCAGTACTTC. Its translation: CAWSRLAVGYEQYF. Full variable domain (remainder filled in from reference TRBV30 and TRBJ2-7): SQTIHQWPATLVQPVGSPLSLECTVEGTSNPNLYWYRQAAGRGLQLLFYSVGIGQISSEVPQNLSASRPQDRQFILSSKKLLLSDSGFYLCAWSRLAVGYEQYFGPGTRLTVT.

V gene TRBV3-1 (or the pseudogene TRBV3-2) combines with J gene TRBJ2-5; TRBD1 might be the D (6 bases). V lost 6 bases and J 2 bases, leaving 13 bases between the germline ends. The CDR3 is 14 amino acids. Per germline, CDR1 LGHDT and CDR2 YNNKEL (reference sequence). The CDR3 reads CASSYRVGQETQYF. The CDR3 bases are TGTGCCAGCAGTTACAGGGTTGGGCAAGAGACCCAGTACTTC.

The CDR3 DNA is TGTGCCAGCATCTATGGAGGGCTCGAGCAGTACTTC. Protein product: CASIYGGLEQYF. The chain links TRBV2 to TRBJ2-7, with D possibly being TRBD2 (6 bases). CDR1 is SNHLY, CDR2 FYNNEI, per germline. The CDR3 has 12 amino acids. Trimming shortened V by 7 bases and J by 6 bases, and 13 bases separated the two germline ends.